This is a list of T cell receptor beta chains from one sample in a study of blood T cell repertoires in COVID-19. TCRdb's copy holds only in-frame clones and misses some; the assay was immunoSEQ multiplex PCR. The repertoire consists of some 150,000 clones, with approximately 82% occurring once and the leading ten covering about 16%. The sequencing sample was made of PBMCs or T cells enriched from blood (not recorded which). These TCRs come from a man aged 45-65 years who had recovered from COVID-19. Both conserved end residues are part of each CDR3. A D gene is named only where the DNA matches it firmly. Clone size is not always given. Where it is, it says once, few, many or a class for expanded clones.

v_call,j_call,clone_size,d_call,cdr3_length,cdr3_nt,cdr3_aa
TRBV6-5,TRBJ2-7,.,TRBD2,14,TGTGCCAGCACCCCACCCGGGAGGGTCGGCGAGCAGTACTTC,CASTPPGRVGEQYF
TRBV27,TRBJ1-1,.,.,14,.,CASSTSGLLTETFF
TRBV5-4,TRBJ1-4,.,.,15,TGTGCCAGCAGCCCCGCAGGGACAACTAATGAAAAACTGTTTTTT,CASSPAGTTNEKLFF
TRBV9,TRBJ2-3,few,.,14,TGTGCCAGCAGCGTGCGGGGCCGAACAGATACGCAGTATTTT,CASSVRGRTDTQYF
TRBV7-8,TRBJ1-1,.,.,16,TGTGCCAGCAGCCTCACGCGGGCTTGGATGAACACTGAAGCTTTCTTT,CASSLTRAWMNTEAFF
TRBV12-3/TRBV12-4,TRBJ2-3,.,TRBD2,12,TGTGCCAGCACCAGGGAGGGAGGTACGCAGTATTTT,CASTREGGTQYF
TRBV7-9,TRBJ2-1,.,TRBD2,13,TGTGCCAGCAGCTTAGGGACTAGTACGCGGCAGTTCTTC,CASSLGTSTRQFF
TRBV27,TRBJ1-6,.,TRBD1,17,TGTGCCAGCAGTTCTTCACCCGGGACAGGGTCTACGACACCCCTCCACTTT,CASSSSPGTGSTTPLHF
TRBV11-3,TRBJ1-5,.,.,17,TGTGCCAGCAGCTTAGACAACTGGGGAGTTAGCAATCAGCCCCAGCATTTT,CASSLDNWGVSNQPQHF
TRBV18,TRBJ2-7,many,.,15,TGTGCCAGCTCCCAAACAGAGCCCCCCTACTACGAGCAGTACTTC,CASSQTEPPYYEQYF